Here is one TCR beta chain with its context. The antigen remains unidentified. The V gene lost 1 base and the J gene lost 1 base, with 7 bases spanning the gap. From germline, CDR1 is LGHDT and CDR2 YNNKEL (reference sequence). The CDR3 totals 14 residues. The entry originates in a study of blood T cells in healthy people across ages. The study, taken as a whole, reports: As age increased, TCR beta diversity per million T cells fell in a roughly linear fashion. The study could not conclusively compare naive and antigen-experienced cells, given its unsorted PBMCs. One million T cells yielded diversity estimates that were considered underestimates.

Primers used in a second PCR of roughly 6 to 12 cycles were a sample-barcoded 5' primer and a J-beta primer mix. TCRdb reprocessed the 5' RACE reads via MiXCR and lists one record per CDR3 protein. In the table there are hundreds of thousands of distinct CDR3 sequences, 56% of which are singletons. The chain couples TRBV3-1 to TRBJ1-1, with a tentative D call TRBD1 (5 bases). This clonotype was sampled from a man aged 35-49 years in good health. Sequenced material: blood. This chain's CDR3 is CASSQGTGNTEAFF. CDR3 sequence (DNA): TGTGCCAGCAGCCAAGGAACAGGGAACACTGAAGCTTTCTTT.